The 20 T cell receptor beta chains reported below all come from one sample, sequenced in a study of blood T cell repertoires in COVID-19. Clones were sequenced by immunoSEQ multiplex PCR, and TCRdb holds only the in-frame ones, with some missing. Found here are around 120,000 clones, over 65% of them singletons; the top ten hold about 2.2%. Sequenced material: peripheral blood. Source of these receptors: a man under 40 with acute or convalescent COVID-19.

A few counts support this clone. V and J are TRBV14 and TRBJ1-1; unclear D gene. V gave up 5 bases and J gave up 0 bases, with 7 bases separating them. The CDR3 covers 13 residues. The germline V gene encodes CDR1 SGHDN and CDR2 FVKESK. The CDR3 sequence is CASSSQMNTEAFF. The CDR3 coding sequence is TGTGCCAGCAGCTCTCAGATGAACACTGAAGCTTTCTTT.

V usage is TRBV3-1 (or the pseudogene TRBV3-2) and J usage is TRBJ1-2; D ambiguous. There are 13 residues in the CDR3. Germline V gives CDR1 LGHDT, CDR2 YNNKEL (reference sequence). Trimming took off 3 bases at V and 2 bases at J, with 7 bases between the two ends. The CDR3 reads CASSQAGNYGYTF. The CDR3 bases are TGTGCCAGCAGCCAGGCGGGGAACTATGGCTACACCTTC.

The CDR3 DNA is TGTGCCAGCAGTTACCCCCGGACAGACGAGAACACTGAAGCTTTCTTT. It codes for CASSYPRTDENTEAFF. The chain uses TRBV6-5 and TRBJ1-1; a weak D match, TRBD1 (6 bases). Germline lookup yields CDR1 MNHEY and CDR2 SVGAGI. The CDR3 consists of 16 residues. Trimming cost V 2 bases and J 1 base, with 14 bases left between them.

V gene TRBV27 combines with J gene TRBJ1-6; no firm D call. Germline CDR1 and CDR2: MNHEY and SMNVEV (reference sequence). This CDR3 region has 14 residues. Trimming removed 3 bases from V and 7 bases from J, with 10 bases in between. The CDR3 here is CASSFEVGNSPLHF. DNA of the CDR3: TGTGCCAGCAGTTTTGAGGTTGGGAATTCACCCCTCCACTTT.

CDR3 in DNA: TGCGCCAGCAGGGGGACAGGGAACAGCTACGAGCAGTACTTC. Translation gives CASRGTGNSYEQYF. The genes are TRBV5-1 and TRBJ2-7, with TRBD1 identical over 9 bases. V trimming: 5 bases; J trimming: 3 bases; junction bases outside the gene matches: 6. Germline assignment: CDR1 SGHRS and CDR2 YFSETQ. CDR3 length equals 14 residues.

The DNA for the CDR3 is TGTGCCAGCAGCGGGACAGGGTTCTCTGGAAACACCATATATTTT. As protein: CASSGTGFSGNTIYF. The chain links TRBV9 to TRBJ1-3; 8 bases fit TRBD1. Losses at the gene ends were 3 bases for V and 0 bases for J; bases not matched to a gene: 2. This CDR3 is 15 amino acids long. Per germline, CDR1 SGDLS and CDR2 YYNGEE.

CDR3 DNA: TGTGCCAGCAGCCCTGGGGACAGGCCTAGCGGGGCCTATGGCTACACCTTC. It is translated as CASSPGDRPSGAYGYTF. The chain combines TRBV7-9 with TRBJ1-2, with 8 bases that match TRBD1. The V segment lost 5 bases and the J segment 4 bases; nucleotides outside the gene matches: 15. This CDR3 spans 17 amino acids. CDR1 is SEHNR, CDR2 FQNEAQ, per germline (reference sequence).

The genes are TRBV30 and TRBJ2-3; 9 nucleotides agree with TRBD1. Germline V gives CDR1 GTSNPN, CDR2 SVGIG (reference sequence). The CDR3 runs to 14 residues. Trimming removed 2 bases from V and 3 bases from J; junction bases left unmatched: 3. As DNA, the CDR3 is TGTGCCTGGAGTCCCGGGACAGGGACAGATACGCAGTATTTT. It is translated as CAWSPGTGTDTQYF.

Regarding this clone: The junction shows a germline mismatch at one end, possibly a read error. CDR3: CASSLVSSGEYEQYF. The CDR3 DNA reads TGTGCTAGCAGCTTAGTTAGTAGCGGGGAGTACGAGCAGTACTTC. The gene calls are TRBV7-7 and TRBJ2-7; 8 positions agree with TRBD2. The germline CDR1 and CDR2 sequences are SSHAT and FNYEAQ (reference sequence). The CDR3 runs 15 residues.

The rearrangement links TRBV14 to TRBJ1-5; D is perhaps TRBD1 (5 bases). Germline lookup yields CDR1 SGHDN and CDR2 FVKESK. The length of the CDR3 is 14 residues. V was clipped by 1 base and J by 6 bases, with 10 bases between them. The CDR3 sequence is CASSQGAGGQPQHF. The CDR3 DNA reads TGTGCCAGCAGCCAAGGGGCCGGGGGTCAGCCCCAGCATTTT. Drawing the rest from reference TRBV14 and TRBJ1-5, the complete variable domain is EAGVTQFPSHSVIEKGQTVTLRCDPISGHDNLYWYRRVMGKEIKFLLHFVKESKQDESGMPNNRFLAERTGGTYSTLKVQPAELEDSGVYFCASSQGAGGQPQHFGDGTRLSIL.

V is TRBV19 and J is TRBJ2-5; D is perhaps TRBD1 (5 bases). The germline V and J ends were trimmed by 3 bases and 0 bases, with 8 bases remaining between them. The CDR3 is 14 residues long. Germline V gene lookup returns CDR1 LNHDA and CDR2 SQIVND (reference sequence). DNA of the CDR3: TGTGCCAGTAGTATGCAGGGTTACCAAGAGACCCAGTACTTC. This sequence encodes CASSMQGYQETQYF.

This clone was seen repeatedly, ten times or more. The chain is built from TRBV7-3 and TRBJ2-3; 10 bases are a match to TRBD2. V was pared by 1 base and J by 6 bases, with 7 bases of the junction left unmatched. This CDR3 comprises 16 residues. Germline V lookup: CDR1 SGHTA, CDR2 FQGTGA. CDR3 residues: CASSLNGLAGADTQYF. The CDR3 DNA is TGTGCCAGCAGCTTAAACGGCCTAGCGGGAGCGGATACGCAGTATTTT.

The chain recombines TRBV11-1 with TRBJ1-2; D uncertain. Germline assignment: CDR1 SGHAT and CDR2 FQDESV (reference sequence). This CDR3 is 14 amino acids long. Trimming took off 5 bases at V and 6 bases at J, with 16 bases between the two ends. CDR3 sequence reads: CASSPITLNHGYTF. The CDR3, as DNA: TGTGCCAGCAGCCCGATCACATTGAACCATGGCTACACCTTC.

The rearrangement joins TRBV19 to TRBJ2-7; TRBD2 agrees at 10 bases. This CDR3 has 17 residues. The germline V gene encodes CDR1 LNHDA and CDR2 SQIVND (reference sequence). V lost 8 bases and J lost 5; bases outside the gene matches: 18. CDR3 nucleotide sequence: TGTGCCAGTCTAAGTACAGGGGCTAGCGGGAGCGTGGACGAGCAGTACGTC. Translating it yields CASLSTGASGSVDEQYV.

This chain joins TRBV7-6 and TRBJ2-2; 8 positions match TRBD2. This CDR3 is built from 15 residues. Germline CDR1 is SGHVS and CDR2 is FNYEAQ. V shed 5 bases, J shed 7 bases, and the junction held 9 bases outside the gene matches. This CDR3 is CASSRAGLGIGELFF. The CDR3 DNA sequence: TGTGCCAGCAGCAGGGCGGGACTAGGGATCGGGGAGCTGTTTTTT.

V is TRBV5-4 and J is TRBJ2-1, with D unresolved. Germline assignment: CDR1 SGHNT and CDR2 YYREEE (reference sequence). The germline V and J ends were trimmed by 2 bases and 6 bases, with 12 bases remaining between them. The CDR3 totals 14 residues. The CDR3 here is CASSFGSGGNEQFF. The CDR3 nucleotides read TGTGCCAGCAGCTTTGGGTCGGGTGGCAATGAGCAGTTCTTC.

CDR3 sequence: CAWSVELAGPNEQFF. CDR3 bases: TGTGCCTGGAGTGTCGAGCTAGCGGGGCCCAATGAGCAGTTCTTC. The rearrangement joins TRBV30 to TRBJ2-1; TRBD2 matches at 9 bases. This CDR3 contains 15 residues. Germline assignment: CDR1 GTSNPN and CDR2 SVGIG (reference sequence). The junction had 6 bases not matched to a gene; V was cut back by 0 bases and J by 6 bases.

The rearrangement joins TRBV2 to TRBJ2-5; D is ambiguous. The CDR3 length is 19 residues. V was shortened by 7 bases and J by 8 bases, with 35 bases between the two germline ends. Germline-derived CDR1 and CDR2 are SNHLY and FYNNEI. The CDR3 is CASTKDYRPPKNSRTTQYF. The CDR3 nucleotides are TGTGCCAGCACTAAAGATTACAGACCGCCGAAGAATTCCCGAACCACCCAGTACTTC.

The chain combines TRBV7-9 with TRBJ1-5; tentative D call: TRBD1 (6 bases). The CDR3 consists of 15 residues. V dropped 4 bases and J dropped 0 bases, with 10 bases sitting between them. The germline CDR1 and CDR2 sequences are SEHNR and FQNEAQ (reference sequence). The CDR3 loop reads CASSSGQNSNQPQHF. The CDR3 nucleotides read TGTGCCAGCAGCTCCGGACAGAATAGCAATCAGCCCCAGCATTTT.

This clone was recorded a few times. The gene calls are TRBV30 and TRBJ1-6; the match to TRBD1 covers 8 bases. Germline V gene sequence: CDR1 GTSNPN, CDR2 SVGIG (reference sequence). The V and J ends lost 1 base and 9 bases, in that order; junction bases with no gene match: 11. The CDR3 has 16 residues. The chain's CDR3 is CAWSGRDRRIGSPLHF. CDR3 nucleotides: TGTGCCTGGAGTGGAAGGGACAGGAGGATAGGTTCACCCCTCCACTTT. Filled out from reference TRBV30 and TRBJ1-6, the complete variable domain reads SQTIHQWPATLVQPVGSPLSLECTVEGTSNPNLYWYRQAAGRGLQLLFYSVGIGQISSEVPQNLSASRPQDRQFILSSKKLLLSDSGFYLCAWSGRDRRIGSPLHFGNGTRLTVT.